This T cell receptor beta chain was sequenced in a study of CD8 T cells in Susac syndrome. The CDR3 runs 11 residues. Germline-derived CDR1 and CDR2 are SQVTM and ANQGSEA. The V end was cut by 7 bases, the J end by 5 bases, with 11 bases between. Relapsing-remitting disease, either stable or active, was present in the multiple sclerosis controls, who were treatment-naive patients. TEMRA cells underwent FACS enrichment and CD8+ and CD4+ T cells underwent negative isolation. When the RNA was reverse transcribed, random hexamers were used with an input of about 0.5 to 1 ug. The amplification used immunoSEQ multiplex PCR on TCR beta CDR3; it spanned 54 Vbeta and 13 Jbeta. Each CDR3 protein is one row after TCRdb ran MiXCR on the immunoSEQ multiplex PCR reads. The sample includes under 150,000 distinct CDR3 sequences, around 91% of them seen just once.

Material: CD8+ T cells from PBMCs. The sequence was collected from a human donor with multiple sclerosis. The genes are TRBV29-1 and TRBJ2-5, with D hard to call. This CDR3 reads CSALSGETQYF. The CDR3 bases are TGCAGCGCCCTTAGTGGGGAGACCCAGTACTTC.